This entry is about one T cell receptor beta chain. At the DNA level, this CDR3 is encoded by other sequences in the same sample as well. This sample is drawn from a study of blood T cell repertoires in COVID-19. Study as a whole: From T cells, B-cell-depleted T cells, or PBMCs came the material, which was cDNA or gDNA.

Study processing details: The authors estimated nucleated cell counts from reference gene primer amplification. Data came from immunoSEQ multiplex PCR; TCRdb stores just in-frame clones and leaves some out. The D gene and trimming were derived from the DNA, and the V and J assignments and clone size from that table. This sample has roughly 290,000 clones, with 80% to 90% found just once. Participant reports of clinical history set cohort assignment. Germline V gives CDR1 KGHSH, CDR2 LQKENI. This CDR3 is 13 amino acids long. The ends were cut back, 3 bases at V and 2 bases at J, with 7 bases in the middle.

This clonotype originated in a man aged 25-40 years who had recovered from COVID-19. This chain links TRBV18 with TRBJ1-2, with no clear D. Sequencing was performed on PBMCs or T cells enriched from blood (not recorded which). CDR3 region: CASSPEKNYGYTF. CDR3 nucleotide sequence: TGTGCCAGCTCACCGGAGAAAAACTATGGCTACACCTTC.